These 21 T cell receptor beta chains came from one sample sequenced in a study of cytomegalovirus exposure and HLA in healthy donors. Primers for the PCR totalled 60 Vbeta and 13 Jbeta. The assay was immunoSEQ multiplex PCR, and TCRdb's table has in-frame clones only and misses some. The sample gives 200,000 to 250,000 clones, around 73% of which show up once; approximately 3.8% is in the top ten. Sequencing was carried out using PBMCs. All receptors come from a male donor in good health and CMV-seronegative.

The V gene is TRBV6-1, the J gene TRBJ2-2, with D perhaps matching TRBD2 (5 bases). Germline CDR1 is MNHNS and CDR2 is SASEGT. V was cut by 7 bases and J by 3 bases, with 15 bases left in between. CDR3 length: 15 amino acids. CDR3 coding DNA: TGTGCCAGCACCTCCCTAGAGGGCGACACCGGGGAGCTGTTTTTT. Protein product: CASTSLEGDTGELFF.

The chain uses TRBV30 and TRBJ2-3, with 10 bases fitting TRBD2. The V gene end was trimmed by 3 bases and the J gene end by 3 bases; junction bases not matched to a gene: 3. The CDR3 is 14 residues long. Germline V lookup: CDR1 GTSNPN, CDR2 SVGIG (reference sequence). The CDR3 here is CAWSLLAGTDTQYF. The CDR3 nucleotides are TGTGCCTGGAGCCTACTAGCGGGAACAGATACGCAGTATTTT.

The genes are TRBV5-1 and TRBJ2-1; no definite D call. This CDR3 has 15 amino acids. Germline-derived CDR1 and CDR2 are SGHRS and YFSETQ. Trimming pared 0 bases from V and 6 bases from J, leaving 13 bases between. The CDR3: CASSLENTLSNEQFF. The DNA of the CDR3 is TGCGCCAGCAGCTTGGAGAACACATTGTCCAATGAGCAGTTCTTC.

This clone turned up a few times. One junction end disagrees with the germline gene, perhaps due to a read error. The V call is TRBV7-9, the J call TRBJ2-7; the match to TRBD2 covers 8 bases. The germline gives CDR1 SEHNR, CDR2 FQNEAQ (reference sequence). The length of the CDR3 is 17 residues. The CDR3 reads CSSSLAGQGGYTYEQYF. The CDR3 DNA follows: TGTTCCAGCAGCTTAGCGGGGCAGGGTGGATACACCTACGAGCAGTACTTC.

The chain has TRBV6-4 and TRBJ2-1; TRBD1 aligns across 8 bases. The CDR3 covers 16 residues. Trimming at V came to 2 bases and at J to 8 bases, leaving 11 bases not matched to a gene. The germline CDR1 and CDR2 sequences are MRHNA and SNTAGT. The CDR3: CASSDTQTGARDEQFF. The CDR3 DNA reads TGTGCCAGCAGTGACACGCAGACAGGGGCCCGGGATGAGCAGTTCTTC.

The genes are TRBV7-9 and TRBJ2-2; tentatively, D is TRBD2 (5 bases). The CDR3 is 14 residues long. Per germline, CDR1 SEHNR and CDR2 FQNEAQ (reference sequence). V lost 5 bases and J lost 4, with 11 bases in between. DNA of the CDR3: TGTGCCAGCAGCCCCCCCCGGGGCACCGGGGAGCTGTTTTTT. It yields the protein CASSPPRGTGELFF. Full variable domain (remainder filled in from reference TRBV7-9 and TRBJ2-2): DTGVSQNPRHKITKRGQNVTFRCDPISEHNRLYWYRQTLGQGPEFLTYFQNEAQLEKSRLLSDRFSAERPKGSFSTLEIQRTEQGDSAMYLCASSPPRGTGELFFGEGSRLTVL.

The chain combines TRBV5-6 with TRBJ2-7; 7 positions agree with TRBD1. J gave up 3 bases and V 6 bases, and 9 bases lay outside the gene matches. Germline values: CDR1 SGHDT, CDR2 YYEEEE. The CDR3 runs to 14 residues. The CDR3 loop is CASILGPGGYEQYF. The CDR3 region has the DNA TGTGCCAGCATCCTGGGGCCAGGGGGCTACGAGCAGTACTTC.

This chain uses TRBV27 with TRBJ1-2, with a tentative D call TRBD1 (5 bases). CDR3 length: 14 residues. Trimming stripped 2 bases from V and 4 bases from J, with 11 bases between. From germline, CDR1 is MNHEY and CDR2 SMNVEV (reference sequence). CDR3 in DNA: TGTGCCAGCAGTTTAGCCGGGACTTTCTATGGCTACACCTTC. It specifies CASSLAGTFYGYTF.

This chain links TRBV9 with TRBJ2-1; TRBD2 is a possible D gene (5 bases). Germline-derived CDR1 and CDR2 are SGDLS and YYNGEE. This CDR3 has 13 residues. V gave up 0 bases and J gave up 10 bases, with 11 bases separating them. CDR3 bases: TGTGCCAGCAGCGTAGGGGCTGGCGGGGAGCAGTTCTTC. Translated, it gives CASSVGAGGEQFF.

This clone has a single count. The junction and the germline gene differ at one end; a read error may be behind it. The chain is built from TRBV7-9 and TRBJ2-1; TRBD2 matches 14 bases. Germline CDR1 is SEHNR and CDR2 is FQNEAQ (reference sequence). CDR3 length equals 15 residues. The CDR3 protein is CSSSQTSGRASEQFF. As DNA, the CDR3 is TGTTCCAGCAGCCAGACTAGCGGGAGGGCGTCCGAGCAGTTCTTC.

This chain links TRBV5-4 with TRBJ2-7; D perhaps matches TRBD1 (6 bases). The CDR3 runs 12 residues. Germline CDR1 and CDR2: SGHNT and YYREEE (reference sequence). Trimming took 2 bases from V and 7 from J, leaving 10 bases between them. The CDR3 region is CASSLSRGEQYF. As DNA, the CDR3 is TGTGCCAGCAGCTTATCCAGGGGAGAGCAGTACTTC.

The rearrangement uses TRBV12-5 and TRBJ2-4; 8 bases agree with TRBD2. The junction had 13 bases not matched to a gene; V was cut back by 3 bases and J by 0 bases. Looked up from germline, CDR1 is LGHNT and CDR2 is FRNRAP. The CDR3 length is 19 residues. CDR3 sequence: CASGFRGGTTGIAKNIQYF. The CDR3 DNA reads as TGTGCTAGTGGTTTCCGGGGGGGGACGACGGGGATAGCCAAAAACATTCAGTACTTC.

This chain links TRBV7-2 with TRBJ2-1; 8 bases map to TRBD2. This CDR3 comprises 15 residues. V lost 1 base, J lost 4 bases, and 3 bases stayed unmatched. Germline CDR1 is SGHTA and CDR2 is FQGNSA. CDR3 sequence (DNA): TGTGCCAGCAGCTTAGTGGCGGGGGGATACAATGAGCAGTTCTTC. It encodes CASSLVAGGYNEQFF.

This rearrangement joins TRBV5-1 to TRBJ1-2; D is perhaps TRBD1 (5 bases). Trimming took 5 bases from V and 8 from J, leaving 28 bases between them. Germline CDR1 SGHRS, CDR2 YFSETQ. This CDR3 has 17 amino acids. The CDR3 nucleotides read TGCGCCAGCAGACATACAACGGGGGACGGCTCCAGAGGCGGCTACACCTTC. Protein: CASRHTTGDGSRGGYTF. The full variable domain, completed using reference TRBV5-1 and TRBJ1-2, is KAGVTQTPRYLIKTRGQQVTLSCSPISGHRSVSWYQQTPGQGLQFLFEYFSETQRNKGNFPGRFSGRQFSNSRSEMNVSTLELGDSALYLCASRHTTGDGSRGGYTFGSGTRLTVV.

The chain joins TRBV7-2 to TRBJ2-2; D call uncertain. The CDR3 is 15 amino acids. Germline CDR1 is SGHTA and CDR2 is FQGNSA. Trimming left V 1 base short and J 2 bases short, with 8 bases between. The CDR3 loop is CASSLVQLNTGELFF. CDR3 DNA: TGTGCCAGCAGCTTAGTACAGCTTAACACCGGGGAGCTGTTTTTT.

V and J are TRBV7-2 and TRBJ1-2; no reliable D call. Looked up from germline, CDR1 is SGHTA and CDR2 is FQGNSA. The V end was cut by 1 base, the J end by 4 bases, with 10 bases between. The CDR3 has 14 residues. The chain's CDR3 is CASSLVRETYGYTF. CDR3 DNA sequence: TGTGCCAGCAGCTTAGTACGGGAGACCTATGGCTACACCTTC.

V usage is TRBV5-1 and J usage is TRBJ2-2, with no clear D. Germline CDR1 is SGHRS and CDR2 is YFSETQ. Trimming shortened V by 0 bases and J by 4 bases, and 10 bases separated the two germline ends. This CDR3 contains 15 residues. The DNA of the CDR3 is TGCGCCAGCAGCTTGGCCGCTAGAACCACCGGGGAGCTGTTTTTT. It codes for CASSLAARTTGELFF.

The genes are TRBV28 and TRBJ2-7; 10 bases are shared with TRBD2. Germline CDR1 reads MDHEN; CDR2 reads SYDVKM. With 5 bases clipped from V and 3 bases from J, the junction kept 4 bases outside the gene matches. The CDR3 totals 14 residues. CDR3: CASSVAGGSYEQYF. CDR3 bases: TGTGCCAGCAGTGTAGCGGGAGGTAGCTACGAGCAGTACTTC.

J is TRBJ2-3 and V is TRBV6-5; D may be TRBD2 (5 bases). Germline values: CDR1 MNHEY, CDR2 SVGAGI. Trimming pared 4 bases from V and 8 bases from J, leaving 16 bases between. This CDR3 contains 14 residues. This chain's CDR3 is CASSLTGFRATQYF. CDR3 coding DNA: TGTGCCAGCAGTTTGACGGGATTTAGGGCTACGCAGTATTTT.

With respect to this clone: The same CDR3 arises from other DNA sequences in this sample as well. V and J are TRBV7-9 and TRBJ2-5; TRBD2 matches 12 bases. The trim removed 1 base at V and 5 bases at J, leaving 5 bases unmatched. Germline V CDR1 and CDR2: SEHNR, FQNEAQ (reference sequence). CDR3 length: 16 residues. CDR3 in DNA: TGTGCCAGCAGCTTAGGACTAGCGGGAGTGGGGGAGACCCAGTACTTC. It codes for CASSLGLAGVGETQYF.

The chain has TRBV19 and TRBJ1-6; no clear D. The CDR3 is made up of 14 amino acids. CDR1 LNHDA and CDR2 SQIVND come from the germline V gene (reference sequence). With 3 bases removed from V and 4 bases from J, the gap between germline ends came to 7 bases. CDR3 protein: CASSISGYNSPLHF. As DNA, the CDR3 is TGTGCCAGTAGTATCTCGGGATATAATTCACCCCTCCACTTT.